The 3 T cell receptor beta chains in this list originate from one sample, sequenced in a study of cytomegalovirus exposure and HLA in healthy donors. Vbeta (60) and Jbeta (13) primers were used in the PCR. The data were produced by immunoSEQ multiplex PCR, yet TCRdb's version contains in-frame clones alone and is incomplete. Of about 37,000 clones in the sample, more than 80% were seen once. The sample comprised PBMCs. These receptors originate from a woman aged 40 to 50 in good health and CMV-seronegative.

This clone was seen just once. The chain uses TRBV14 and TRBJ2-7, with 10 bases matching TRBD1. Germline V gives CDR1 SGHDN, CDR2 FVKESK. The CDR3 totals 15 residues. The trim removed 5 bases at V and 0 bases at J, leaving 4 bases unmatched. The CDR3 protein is CASSKDRGSSYEQYF. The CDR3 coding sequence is TGTGCCAGCAGCAAGGACAGGGGGAGCTCCTACGAGCAGTACTTC.

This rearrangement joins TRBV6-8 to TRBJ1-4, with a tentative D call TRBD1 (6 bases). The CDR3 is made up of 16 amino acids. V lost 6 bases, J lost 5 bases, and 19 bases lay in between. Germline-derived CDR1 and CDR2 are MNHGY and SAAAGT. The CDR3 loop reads CASRSRTEAWNEKLFF. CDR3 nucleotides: TGTGCCAGCAGGTCCAGGACAGAAGCTTGGAATGAAAAACTGTTTTTT.

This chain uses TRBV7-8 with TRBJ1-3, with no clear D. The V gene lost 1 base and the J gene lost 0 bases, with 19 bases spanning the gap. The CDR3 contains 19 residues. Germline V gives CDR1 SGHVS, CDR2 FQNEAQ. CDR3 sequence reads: CASSLGGGGRTGSGNTIYF. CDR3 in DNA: TGTGCCAGCAGCTTAGGTGGCGGTGGGAGAACGGGCTCTGGAAACACCATATATTTT.